This T cell receptor beta chain was profiled in a study of technical replicates of blood from several donors. The repertoire was sequenced with immunoSEQ multiplex PCR; TCRdb's copy has only in-frame clones and lacks some. The sample lists about 89,000 clones, 94% seen once, with about 0.26% in the top ten. The CDR3 contains 14 residues. Germline assignment: CDR1 SEHNR and CDR2 FQNEAQ (reference sequence). V lost 5 bases, J lost 2 bases, and 10 bases lay in between. This chain joins TRBV7-9 and TRBJ1-5; a possible D gene is TRBD1 (5 bases). The sample comprised T cells isolated from PBMCs. The sequence was collected from a human donor in good health. CDR3: CASSRGNGNQPQHF. DNA for the CDR3: TGTGCCAGCAGCAGGGGTAACGGCAATCAGCCCCAGCATTTT.